A selection of T cell receptor beta chains follows, all from one sample in a study of cytomegalovirus exposure and HLA in healthy donors. Sequencing was performed with immunoSEQ multiplex PCR; in TCRdb, only in-frame clones are kept and a portion is missing. The repertoire consists of more than 100,000 clones, with 76% occurring once and the leading ten covering approximately 10%. Source material: PBMCs. Receptor source: a woman aged 18-30 years in good health and CMV-seropositive. CDR3s include the opening cysteine and the closing phenylalanine or tryptophan. The D gene is left open where the match is weak. Size is omitted from some rows. Given values are once, few, many or a class for expanded clones.

TRBV11-2,TRBJ2-5,.,TRBD2,TGTGCCAGCAGCTCTCCGGGACTAGCGGGGGGGCGGGTAGAGACCCAGTACTTC,CASSSPGLAGGRVETQYF
TRBV5-5,TRBJ2-1,.,TRBD2,TGTGCCAGCAGCGCACTTAGCGGGGTTAACGGTGAGCAGTTCTTC,CASSALSGVNGEQFF
TRBV11-2,TRBJ2-5,.,.,TGTGCCAGCAGCCAATCTAGACAGTACCAAGAGACCCAGTACTTC,CASSQSRQYQETQYF
TRBV2,TRBJ1-2,.,.,TGTGCCAGCAACCGACAGGTCTATGGCTACACCTTC,CASNRQVYGYTF
TRBV4-1,TRBJ1-1,.,.,TGCGCCAGCAGCCACCAGGGAAAGAACACTGAAGCTTTCTTT,CASSHQGKNTEAFF
TRBV5-4,TRBJ2-1,.,TRBD2,TGTGCCAGCAGCTGGGGACTAGCGGTTTCCTACAATGAGCAGTTCTTC,CASSWGLAVSYNEQFF
TRBV19,TRBJ1-1,once,.,TGTGCCAGTAGTATAGTTCAGGGGCATGACACTGAAGCTTTCTTT,CASSIVQGHDTEAFF
TRBV15,TRBJ1-1,.,TRBD1,TGTGCCACCAGCAGAGATCGGGACAGTCTCTTT,CATSRDRDSLF
TRBV7-3,TRBJ2-3,few,.,TGTGCCAGCAGCTTGGCAGGGGTTAGCACAGATACGCAGTATTTT,CASSLAGVSTDTQYF
TRBV10-3,TRBJ1-4,.,.,TGTGCCATCAGTGAGTCGGTAGAATCTAATGAAAAACTGTTTTTT,CAISESVESNEKLFF
TRBV2,TRBJ1-5,.,.,TGTGCCAGCAGAGGGACTCCGGTAGGCCAGCCCCAGCATTTT,CASRGTPVGQPQHF
TRBV5-6,TRBJ1-2,.,.,TGTGCCAGCAGCTTGTCGAGTGGCTACACCTTC,CASSLSSGYTF
TRBV7-2,TRBJ1-5,.,.,TGTGCCAGCAGCTTAGACAGCTATCAGCCCCAGCATTTT,CASSLDSYQPQHF
TRBV19,TRBJ2-4,.,TRBD2,TGTGCCAGTGGACGACGGGGGGGTCTAGCCAAAAACATTCAGTACTTC,CASGRRGGLAKNIQYF
TRBV6-4,TRBJ2-3,many,TRBD1,TGTGCCAGCTCCCGGGACAGGATCACAGATACGCAGTATTTT,CASSRDRITDTQYF
TRBV4-3,TRBJ2-1,few,TRBD2,TGCGCCAGCAGCCAGGGAGGGAGCCCCCTCGAGCAGTTCTTC,CASSQGGSPLEQFF
TRBV15,TRBJ1-4,few,.,TGTGCCACCAGCAGGGAGACCGAAGAGGGTGAAAAACTGTTTTTT,CATSRETEEGEKLFF
TRBV5-1,TRBJ2-3,few,.,TGCGCCAGCAGCTCTGGCGGCGTTACTGATACGCAGTATTTT,CASSSGGVTDTQYF
TRBV6-5,TRBJ2-2,few,.,TGTGCCAGCAGCCCCGGGGGTACCAGCACCGGGGAGCTGTTTTTT,CASSPGGTSTGELFF
TRBV28,TRBJ2-1,.,.,TGTGCCAGCAGTTGTTGCACGGGACTTTTCCTCAACAATGAGCAGTTCTTC,CASSCCTGLFLNNEQFF
TRBV6-6,TRBJ2-2,.,.,TGTGCCACACCGGACACCCAGAACACCGGGGAGCTGTTTTTT,CATPDTQNTGELFF
TRBV13,TRBJ1-5,few,.,TGTGCCAGCAGCATTCGGGGGGGCAGGGAGCAGCCCCAGCATTTT,CASSIRGGREQPQHF
TRBV14,TRBJ1-6,.,TRBD1,TGTGCCAGCAGCCAACACACCGGGACAGGGGGCTTCTCCTATAATTCACCCCTCCACTTT,CASSQHTGTGGFSYNSPLHF
TRBV9,TRBJ2-1,few,.,TGTGCCAGCAGCGTAGCTACGGGGAGACATCTCTACTACAATGAGCAGTTCTTC,CASSVATGRHLYYNEQFF
TRBV6-1,TRBJ1-1,.,.,TGTGCCAGCAGTGTGGGCGCCGGTGAAGCTTTCTTT,CASSVGAGEAFF
TRBV19,TRBJ1-5,.,.,TGTGCCAGTAGTACAACTTACAGGGACAATCAGCCCCAGCATTTT,CASSTTYRDNQPQHF
TRBV7-7,TRBJ2-3,few,.,TGTGCCAGCAGCTTCACGGGGGGCACAGATACGCAGTATTTT,CASSFTGGTDTQYF
TRBV27,TRBJ1-6,.,.,TGTGCCAGCGGACTGATTTCTTCCGATTCACCCCTCCACTTT,CASGLISSDSPLHF
TRBV18,TRBJ1-1,.,TRBD1,TGTGCCAGCTCACTCGGGACAGTCATGAACACTGAAGCTTTCTTT,CASSLGTVMNTEAFF
TRBV7-7,TRBJ2-3,once,TRBD2,TGTGCTAGCAGCTCTACTAGCGGGAGAGCAGATACGCAGTATTTT,CASSSTSGRADTQYF
TRBV5-4,TRBJ2-7,few,.,TGCCGACAGACCAGCTACGAGCAGTACTTC,CRQTSYEQYF
TRBV6-5,TRBJ2-3,few,TRBD2,TGTGCCAGCAGTTACACTAGCGCTTTGGGCACAGATACGCAGTATTTT,CASSYTSALGTDTQYF
TRBV7-8,TRBJ1-3,once,.,TGTGCCAGCAGCTTACCGCCGGGTTCAGGAAACACCATATATTTT,CASSLPPGSGNTIYF